This T cell receptor (beta chain) was sequenced for a study of cytomegalovirus exposure and HLA in healthy donors. It was with 60 Vbeta and 13 Jbeta primers that the PCR ran. Clones were sequenced by immunoSEQ multiplex PCR, and TCRdb holds only the in-frame ones, with some missing. The sample yields about 55,000 clones, about three quarters seen once. Though nominally healthy at sampling, donors likely had unrecorded immune exposures. The V end lost 5 bases, the J end lost 3 bases, and 14 bases lay between the germline ends. The CDR3 has 14 residues. Germline loops: CDR1 LNHDA, CDR2 SQIVND (reference sequence).

The sequence derives from a female donor in good health and CMV-seronegative. This chain uses TRBV19 with TRBJ2-7, with a weak D call TRBD1 (6 bases). The sample was PBMCs. The CDR3, as DNA: TGTGCCAGTAGTCCTACAGGGTACGGCTACGAGCAGTACTTC. It translates to CASSPTGYGYEQYF.